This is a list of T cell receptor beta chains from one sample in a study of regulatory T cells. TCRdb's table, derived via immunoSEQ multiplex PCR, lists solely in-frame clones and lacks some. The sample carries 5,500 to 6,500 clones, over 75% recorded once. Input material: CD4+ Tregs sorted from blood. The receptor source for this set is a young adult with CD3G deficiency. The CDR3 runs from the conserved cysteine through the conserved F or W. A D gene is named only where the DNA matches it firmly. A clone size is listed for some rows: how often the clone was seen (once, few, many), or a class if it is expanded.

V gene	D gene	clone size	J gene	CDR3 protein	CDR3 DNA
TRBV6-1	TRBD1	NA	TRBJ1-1	CASSTGTAAGTEAFF	TGTGCCAGCAGTACCGGGACAGCGGCAGGGACTGAAGCTTTCTTT
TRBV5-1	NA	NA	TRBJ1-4	CASSLDREVGEKLFF	TGCGCCAGCAGCTTGGACAGGGAGGTCGGGGAAAAACTGTTTTTT
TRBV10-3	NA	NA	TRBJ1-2	CAISDGHNYGYTF	TGTGCCATCAGTGATGGGCATAACTATGGCTACACCTTC
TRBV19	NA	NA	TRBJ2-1	CASREGPYNEQFF	TGTGCCAGTAGAGAGGGCCCCTACAATGAGCAGTTCTTC
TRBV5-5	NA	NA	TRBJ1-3	CASSLRDSGNTIYF	TGTGCCAGCAGCTTGAGGGATTCTGGAAACACCATATATTTT
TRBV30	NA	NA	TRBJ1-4	CAWARRDSYNEKLFF	TGTGCCTGGGCTCGAAGGGACTCCTATAATGAAAAACTGTTTTTT
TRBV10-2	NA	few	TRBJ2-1	CASSATSGGLFF	TGCGCCAGCAGCGCCACCAGCGGAGGGCTGTTCTTC
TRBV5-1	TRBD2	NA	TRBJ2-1	CASSRGLAGEKEQFF	TGCGCCAGCAGCCGGGGACTAGCGGGGGAGAAGGAGCAGTTCTTC
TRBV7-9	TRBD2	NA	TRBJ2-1	CASSYGGRLNEQFF	TGTGCCAGCAGCTACGGCGGGAGACTTAATGAGCAGTTCTTC
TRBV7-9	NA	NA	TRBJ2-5	CASSLGRTSFVTEETQYF	TGTGCCAGCAGCTTAGGCCGAACCTCGTTTGTGACGGAGGAGACCCAGTACTTC
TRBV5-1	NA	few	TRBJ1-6	CASSPGVRNSPLHF	TGCGCCAGCAGCCCGGGGGTTCGCAATTCACCCCTCCACTTT
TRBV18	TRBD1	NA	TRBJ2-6	CASSPATGGSYSGANVLTF	TGTGCCAGCTCACCAGCCACAGGGGGATCCTACTCTGGGGCCAACGTCCTGACTTTC
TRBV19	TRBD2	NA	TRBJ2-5	CASSTSGTGTQYF	TGTGCCAGTAGTACTAGCGGGACTGGGACCCAGTACTTC
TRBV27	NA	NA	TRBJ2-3	CASSQSTDTQYF	TGTGCCAGCAGTCAAAGCACAGATACGCAGTATTTT
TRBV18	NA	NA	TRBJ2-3	CASSPRITDTQYF	TGTGCCAGCTCACCTCGGATCACAGATACGCAGTATTTT
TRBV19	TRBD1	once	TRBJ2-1	CASSRNRGDEQFF	TGTGCCAGTAGTAGAAACAGGGGGGATGAGCAGTTCTTC
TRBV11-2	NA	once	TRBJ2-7	CASRDSYGEQYF	TGTGCCAGCAGGGACAGTTACGGCGAGCAGTACTTC
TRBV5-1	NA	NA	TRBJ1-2	CASSLEPNRENTF	TGCGCCAGCAGCTTGGAACCTAACAGGGAAAACACCTTC
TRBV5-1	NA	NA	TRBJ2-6	CASSLAPGLGSGANVLTF	TGCGCCAGCAGCTTGGCCCCCGGGCTAGGGTCTGGGGCCAACGTCCTGACTTTC
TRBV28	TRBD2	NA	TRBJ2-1	CASSHLAGEYNEQFF	TGTGCCAGCAGCCACCTAGCGGGAGAATACAATGAGCAGTTCTTC
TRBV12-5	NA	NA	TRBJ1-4	CASGLVEGLTNEKLFF	TGTGCTAGTGGTTTGGTAGAGGGATTAACTAATGAAAAACTGTTTTTT
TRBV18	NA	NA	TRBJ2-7	CASSPRQGNYEQYF	TGTGCCAGCTCACCACGGCAGGGAAACTACGAGCAGTACTTC
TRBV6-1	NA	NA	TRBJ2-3	CASVHGDASTDTQYF	TGTGCCAGCGTCCACGGGGACGCTAGCACAGATACGCAGTATTTT
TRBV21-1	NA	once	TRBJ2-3	CASSSHPRLAGGPDTQYF	TGTGCCAGCAGCTCCCACCCACGACTAGCGGGGGGGCCTGATACGCAGTATTTT
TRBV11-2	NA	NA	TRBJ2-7	CASSSDMSSYEQYF	TGTGCCAGCAGTTCAGATATGAGCTCCTACGAGCAGTACTTC
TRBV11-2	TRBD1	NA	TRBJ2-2	CASSLARLRDRAGELFF	TGTGCCAGCAGCTTAGCTCGACTCCGGGACAGGGCCGGGGAGCTGTTTTTT
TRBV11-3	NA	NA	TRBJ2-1	CASSSRWGNEQFF	TGTGCCAGCAGCTCTCGGTGGGGAAATGAGCAGTTCTTC
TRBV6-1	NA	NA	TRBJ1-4	CASSGLNTIRGEKLFF	TGTGCCAGCAGTGGACTTAATACTATAAGGGGAGAAAAACTGTTTTTT
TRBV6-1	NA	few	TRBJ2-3	CASSERGIPDTQYF	TGTGCCAGCAGTGAAAGGGGGATCCCAGATACGCAGTATTTT
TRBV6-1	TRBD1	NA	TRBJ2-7	CASRYRGHNYEQYF	TGTGCCAGCAGATACAGGGGGCACAACTACGAGCAGTACTTC
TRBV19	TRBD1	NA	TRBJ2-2	CASSTHGTGRIGELFF	TGTGCCAGTAGTACCCATGGGACAGGGAGGATCGGGGAGCTGTTTTTT